This TCR beta chain was profiled in a study of cytomegalovirus exposure and HLA in healthy donors (dated by TCRdb to 2017 to 2019). As for the study more broadly: According to a later analysis, one platform produced both the 120 validation repertoires and the roughly 650 repertoires of the first cohort. The study aimed to test whether signatures of past pathogen exposure could be identified by cataloging public T cell receptors. In addition to the first cohort of several hundred subjects, a separate validation cohort of 120 different subjects was used. High-throughput TCR immunosequencing, statistical association of individual TCRs with disease status, and machine learning were combined to predict cytomegalovirus infection status. Overall study outcomes, separate from this receptor: In the study, 150 to 200 TCR beta chains were listed as associated with cytomegalovirus. In a later analysis, TCRs clustered in the first cohort were found to also tend to co-occur in the 120 validation repertoires, with 94% of cluster scores above 0. The validation cohort had no HLA typing available for a later analysis, so co-occurrence within that cohort was assessed over all 120 or so repertoires. Most TCR sequences were observed very rarely across donors, whereas some public TCRs were present in many individuals. The authors suggested that the approach could potentially be extended to other disease states and immunological phenotypes. In vitro tests confirmed that a few of the cytomegalovirus-associated TCR beta chains recognize cytomegalovirus antigens. In both the original and validation cohorts, the classifier was reported to diagnose cytomegalovirus status with high specificity and sensitivity.

The receptor library was made with the immunoSEQ multiplex PCR assay. As for the authors' bioinformatics: To diagnose cytomegalovirus status from the catalog of TCR beta chain sequences, a statistical classification framework was built. The immuneACCESS repertoire file appears here via TCRdb, limited to in-frame rearrangements. These files lack a portion of the clones; in checked studies, under half of the deficit traces to unresolved V genes, and the cause of the others is not known. V, J and clone size are those of that table, while D and trimming were read from the DNA. The sample records roughly 120,000 clones, about nine tenths of which are singletons. In total, the top ten clones hold about 4.2% of the sample. The table lists this clone with a count of one. This receptor's antigen is unknown. No base quality values were provided; no much bigger clone lies one nucleotide off. Donors formed part of the validation cohort, which comprised 120 subjects and was distinct from the first cohort of 690 or so subjects.

Material for sequencing was PBMCs. The receptor's source is a man younger than 30 in good health and CMV-seropositive.

The CDR3 amino acid sequence is: CASSQELAGGKTQYF. DNA sequence: TGCGCCAGCAGCCAAGAACTGGCGGGGGGAAAGACCCAGTACTTC. The chain was built from TRBV4-3 and TRBJ2-5, with TRBD2 matching 8 junction bases. Unmatched junction bases come to 6, with V trimmed by 0 bases and J by 6 bases. Sequences LGHNA (CDR1) and YSLEER (CDR2) are obtained from the germline V gene. Including the terminal cysteine and phenylalanine, the CDR3 comprises 15 residues. The kept DNA is CDR3 alone, 45 bases in frame from the first base.